This T cell receptor (beta chain) was observed in a study of cytomegalovirus exposure and HLA in healthy donors (dated by TCRdb to 2016 to 2017). In terms of the full investigation: In an earlier analysis of around 540 of the donors, 276 Gb of sequence data and 120 million or so unique TCR beta sequences from 150 million to 200 million T cells were reported. Approximately 310 gigabases of sequencing data and 75 million to 85 million unique TCR sequences made up an early release that covered some 640 HLA-typed donors. Among the approximately 400 genotyped donors, around 81% belonged to the genetic ancestry cluster associated with self-reported Caucasian donors. The study was designed to test whether signatures of past pathogen exposure could be identified by cataloging public T cell receptors. The study used immunosequencing to profile the T cell repertoires of approximately 690 subjects and linked those repertoires to cytomegalovirus serostatus. Besides the first cohort of 550 to 750 subjects, a separate validation cohort made up of 120 different subjects was used. High-throughput TCR immunosequencing, statistical association of individual TCRs with disease status, and machine learning were combined to predict cytomegalovirus infection status. A later analysis re-analyzed previously published TCR beta repertoires from 660 or so donors and added high-resolution HLA genotyping to study TCR occurrence patterns. Rather than using new phenotypic data, the later analysis identified candidate immune exposures from TCR beta sequences and from how often those sequences occurred across donors. In an earlier analysis of 500 to 650 of the donors, high-throughput TCR beta sequencing was used to judge whether each TCR beta V gene segment behaved as functional or pseudogenic. Alongside the repertoire data, information on donor age, sex, ethnicity and CMV serostatus was compiled. A later genetic analysis used genome-wide SNP genotypes for about 65% of the 666 donors, treating that subset as a discovery cohort. Every discovery cohort repertoire had been produced on one sequencing platform. HLA typing covered class I and class II loci at four-digit resolution. The number of donors typed differed by locus, with roughly 629-640 for A, B, C, DRB1 and DQB1, more than 500 for DQA1, 606 for DPA1, and around 430 for DPB1. Because of strong linkage in the cohort, five DR-DQ haplotypes were treated as single units for association and clustering. Among under 450 genotyped donors of the cohort, an average of roughly 240,000 unique TCR beta nucleotide sequences were sequenced per donor, roughly a sixth of them non-productive.

CDR1 and CDR2 are read off the germline V gene as MNHNS and SASEGT. Ends trimmed: V by 4 bases, J by 3 bases; bases unmatched to a gene: 6. From cysteine to phenylalanine, the CDR3 is 15 amino acids long. Kept here is only the CDR3 DNA, which spans 45 bases and is read in frame from base 1. The cohort was made up of 666 healthy bone marrow donors. At the time of sampling, all cohort members were nominally healthy, though unrecorded immune exposures were likely present. The donor tested CMV seronegative, placing the donor among the roughly 340 seronegative members of the cohort. A peripheral blood sample was collected from each donor, and TCR beta sequencing was performed on peripheral blood mononuclear cells. The Qiagen DNeasy Blood Extraction Kit was used to extract genomic DNA from the blood cell samples. Libraries were prepared through the immunoSEQ multiplex PCR assay. For the multiplex PCR, a mixture combining 60 forward primers for TCR Vbeta segments and 13 reverse primers for TCR Jbeta segments was used. The CDR3 region of rearranged TCR beta genes was amplified from genomic DNA by a multiplex PCR assay. The Illumina HiSeq System was used to sequence the amplified TCR beta libraries as 87-base-pair reads. In the original analysis: In a later analysis, around 80 million unique TCR beta chains were counted across the roughly 670 repertoires, and roughly 11 million of these chains were shared by at least two donors. Raw reads were error-corrected and collapsed into unique sequences with a nearest-neighbor algorithm that merged closely related sequences to remove PCR and sequencing errors. CDR3 sequences were aligned to IMGT reference sequences to assign V, D and J gene segments. For a sequence to be retained, a match of at least six nucleotides was required to both a V gene segment and a J gene segment. Rearrangements were classified as productive when the CDR3 lacked stop codons and remained in frame with V and J, and all other rearrangements were classified as non-productive. CDR3 was defined according to IMGT convention as the region running from the second conserved V-encoded cysteine to the conserved J-encoded phenylalanine. The earlier analysis of around 640 of the donors excluded sequences that lacked an unambiguous match to a single V gene segment. An earlier analysis of roughly 590 of the donors called V segments functional above 56.7% productive rearrangements and segregating when the between-donor standard deviation exceeded 5%. A statistical classification framework was built for diagnosing cytomegalovirus status from the catalog of TCR beta chain sequences. A later analysis assigned V and J genes by comparing TCR nucleotide sequences with IMGT/GENE-DB human TR gene sequences. A later analysis assigned CDR3 sequences and most-parsimonious VDJ recombination scenarios with the TCRdist pipeline. In a later analysis, each TCR beta chain was defined by its CDR3 amino acid sequence together with its V-gene family, and reads without a unique V-gene family were excluded. A later analysis removed 600 or so highly shared, low-generation-probability nucleotide sequences to deal with suspected cross-contamination and a sequencing artifact. In a later analysis, a clonal expansion index was calculated for each public chain from normalized within-repertoire ranks of inferred template counts. In a later analysis, generation probabilities were computed using a VDJ recombination model fitted to out-of-frame rearrangements, and the results were checked against IGoR. Hypergeometric tests were used in a later analysis to score TCR-TCR, TCR-HLA and TCR-CMV co-occurrence, with a repertoire-size bias correction applied to the TCR pairs. False discovery rates were estimated in a later analysis by permuting HLA or CMV assignments 20 times. In a later analysis, co-occurring TCRs were grouped using DBSCAN, with TCRdist sequence similarity added in when clustering inside HLA-allele-positive subsets. Co-occurrence clustering excluded repertoires with fewer than 30,000 or more than 120,000 public chains, plus five with anomalous nucleotide sharing. The immuneACCESS repertoire file appears here via TCRdb, limited to in-frame rearrangements. These files lack a portion of the clones; in checked studies, under half of the deficit traces to unresolved V genes, and the cause of the others is not known. Clone size and the V and J calls come from that table; the DNA yielded D and trimming. This sample is represented by under 110,000 clones; over 70% of them were singletons. The leading ten clones occupy roughly 10% of the sample.

What the authors observed across the whole study: Across donors, most TCR sequences were observed very rarely, whereas some public TCRs were present in many individuals. Most CMV-associated TCR beta chains appeared to be HLA-restricted in a later analysis, and the HLA associations seemed to be driven largely by CMV exposure. Because some donors lacked HLA typing at each locus, the association tests relied only on the typed subset. Strong co-occurrence of HLA alleles, especially DR and DQ, made assigning TCR associations to individual alleles difficult. A cluster of highly shared sequence variants was judged likely to represent a technical artifact of the sequencing pipeline. In an earlier analysis of approximately 590 of the donors, most TCR beta V segments were observed in productive rearrangements about 87% or about 30% of the time, broadly matching IMGT annotations. A total of about 180 TCR beta chains were listed by the study as associated with cytomegalovirus. Three of the identified cytomegalovirus-associated TCR beta chains were confirmed in vitro to be specific for cytomegalovirus antigens. In a later genetic analysis, fewer N-insertions in productive TCRs were reported among donors in an Asian-associated ancestry cluster than the approximately 670-donor mean. In a later analysis, about 16,000 TCR beta sequences were associated with specific HLA alleles at a false discovery rate of 0.05. The authors suggested that the approach could potentially be extended to other disease states and immunological phenotypes. Immune exposure information for the cohort was limited to CMV serostatus. An association between a missense DCLRE1C variant and V-gene and J-gene trimming of TCR beta chains was found in a later genetic analysis and replicated in an independent cohort. In a later analysis, HLA-associated TCR beta chains showed more clonal expansion and lower generation probabilities than non-associated chains that were equally common. Several of the top co-occurrence clusters appeared to be linked to parvovirus B19, influenza, CMV and Epstein-Barr virus, according to a later analysis. According to a later analysis, TCR association rates differed among HLA loci, with DRB1 alleles showing the most associated TCRs and HLA-C alleles showing the fewest. Because the 87-base-pair reads could not distinguish some IMGT-functional V segments, including TRBV6-2 and TRBV6-3, those segments were excluded. In both the original and validation cohorts, the classifier was reported to diagnose cytomegalovirus status with high specificity and sensitivity. The earlier analysis of around 600 of the donors excluded 15 to 20 rarely observed V segments, including chromosome 9 orphons, because counts were too low. The presence/absence analyses assumed that sequencing depth was roughly uniform across donors, and that assumption may not be true. A further reported finding was that TCR beta sequences accurately predicted the HLA-A and HLA-B alleles for most subjects in the first cohort. Correlated functional status among segregating V segments might reflect linkage disequilibrium, but an unknown experimental factor could not be ruled out. This cohort had only TCR beta chains sequenced, and the lack of alpha or paired-chain data limited which features could be detected.

Worth noting for this clone: The antigen this receptor binds is unknown. No per-base quality is available; no much larger clone lies one base away.

Recombination connected TRBV6-1 to TRBJ2-3; 8 bases in the junction line up with TRBD2. Sequences were obtained from PBMCs. The sequence derives from a man aged 50 to 60 in good health and CMV-seronegative. The CDR3 corresponds to CASSGQRGLTDTQYF. The sequence in DNA is TGTGCCAGCAGTGGACAGCGGGGGTTAACAGATACGCAGTATTTT.